This T cell receptor beta chain was observed in a study of pediatric ulcerative colitis. Turning to the study itself: Disease was pancolitis in fewer than ten and left-sided in two, histology-confirmed. Study results and limitations: Rectal repertoires separated controls, mild-moderate and acute severe colitis.

The rectum was sampled with one to two pinch biopsies at colonoscopy. V was pared by 0 bases and J by 0 bases, with 0 bases of the junction left unmatched. This CDR3 contains 15 residues. Germline lookup yields CDR1 SGHRS and CDR2 YFSETQ. Sequenced by immunoSEQ multiplex PCR; TCRdb stores in-frame clones only, minus some. The profile shows tens of thousands of clones, about 81% of them singletons. This clone was seen a single time. What it binds is not known. Source material: gut tissue. The receptor was derived from a boy between 10 and 17 years old with mild ulcerative colitis. This sequence joins TRBV5-1 and TRBJ2-7; TRBD1 matches 10 bases. The CDR3 protein is CASSLGTGGSYEQYF. The DNA for the CDR3 is TGCGCCAGCAGCTTGGGGACAGGGGGCTCCTACGAGCAGTACTTC.